These 32 T cell receptor beta chains came from one sample sequenced in a study of cytotoxic CD8 clonotypes in ibrutinib-treated CLL. TCRdb's copy holds only in-frame clones and misses some; the assay was immunoSEQ multiplex PCR. Among about 89,000 clones listed, around four fifths were seen once. This specimen consisted of PBMCs, obtained after 12 months of ibrutinib treatment. These receptors were obtained from a human donor with chronic lymphocytic leukemia.

This clone was counted a single time. V is TRBV14 and J is TRBJ2-5; 11 bases agree with TRBD1. The CDR3 totals 16 residues. Germline V gene lookup returns CDR1 SGHDN and CDR2 FVKESK. V was pared by 4 bases and J by 4 bases, with 8 bases of the junction left unmatched. CDR3 in DNA: TGTGCCAGCAGCCCTTGGATGGGACAGGGGGGAGAGACCCAGTACTTC. Amino acids: CASSPWMGQGGETQYF.

This chain connects TRBV7-8 to TRBJ2-1, with 10 bases matching TRBD1. CDR1 is SGHVS, CDR2 FQNEAQ, per germline. This CDR3 spans 15 amino acids. V was pared by 0 bases and J by 8 bases, with 4 bases of the junction left unmatched. CDR3: CASSLATGGWYEQFF. The CDR3 DNA sequence: TGTGCCAGCAGCTTAGCGACAGGGGGCTGGTATGAGCAGTTCTTC.

The chain uses TRBV28 and TRBJ1-1, with 7 bases identical to TRBD1. V dropped 5 bases and J dropped 5; count of bases not matched to a gene: 20. The germline CDR1 and CDR2 sequences are MDHEN and SYDVKM. This CDR3 spans 18 amino acids. The CDR3 bases are TGTGCCAGCAGTCCTCCGCGCGTATTATATACAGGGGAGACTGAAGCTTTCTTT. Translation gives CASSPPRVLYTGETEAFF.

V usage is TRBV7-9 and J usage is TRBJ1-1; possible D gene TRBD1, 5 bases. CDR3 length: 12 amino acids. Per germline, CDR1 SEHNR and CDR2 FQNEAQ (reference sequence). Between the trimmed V and J ends, which lost 6 bases and 4 bases, there was a span of 9 bases. The CDR3 loop is CASRPGSTEAFF. CDR3 nucleotide sequence: TGTGCCAGCAGGCCAGGGAGCACTGAAGCTTTCTTT.

This chain connects TRBV6-1 to TRBJ2-4; 7 nucleotides match TRBD1. Trimming cost V 8 bases and J 6 bases; bases outside gene matches: 7. This CDR3 has 13 amino acids. Looked up from germline, CDR1 is MNHNS and CDR2 is SASEGT. The CDR3 spells CASEGTEVNIQYF. In DNA, the CDR3 is TGTGCCAGCGAGGGGACAGAAGTAAACATTCAGTACTTC.

The rearrangement links TRBV7-9 to TRBJ1-1; 11 bases fit TRBD1. The CDR3 is made up of 15 amino acids. Germline V gives CDR1 SEHNR, CDR2 FQNEAQ (reference sequence). Trimming at V came to 6 bases and at J to 4 bases, leaving 7 bases not matched to a gene. In nucleotides, the CDR3 is TGTGCCAGCAGGAACCGGGACAGGGGGTTCACTGAAGCTTTCTTT. Its protein is CASRNRDRGFTEAFF.

V gene TRBV6-5 combines with J gene TRBJ2-7; 7 positions match TRBD2. There are 15 residues in the CDR3. V shed 6 bases and J 0 bases; nucleotides not matched to a gene: 8. Germline V lookup: CDR1 MNHEY, CDR2 SVGAGI. The CDR3 region is CASSRSGASSYEQYF. The CDR3 nucleotides read TGTGCCAGCAGCCGAAGCGGGGCGAGCTCCTACGAGCAGTACTTC.

The chain is built from TRBV11-2 and TRBJ1-6; 8 bases map to TRBD1. The junction had 8 bases not matched to a gene; V was cut back by 5 bases and J by 5 bases. Germline assignment: CDR1 SGHAT and CDR2 FQNNGV. The CDR3 runs 16 residues. The CDR3 sequence: CASSRTGNINNSPLHF. Written as DNA, the CDR3 is TGTGCCAGCAGCCGGACAGGGAACATAAATAATTCACCCCTCCACTTT.

The gene calls are TRBV2 and TRBJ2-5, with unresolved D. The germline V gene has CDR1 SNHLY and CDR2 FYNNEI. Trimming removed 5 bases at V and 2 bases at J, with 9 bases between. CDR3 length: 13 amino acids. In DNA, the CDR3 is TGTGCCAGCAGTCCCGGCTCTCAAGAGACCCAGTACTTC. Translation: CASSPGSQETQYF.

This clone was picked up a small number of times. CDR3 in amino acids: CASQGQGGNNEQFF. The CDR3 coding sequence is TGCGCCAGTCAAGGACAGGGAGGTAACAATGAGCAGTTCTTC. The chain joins TRBV5-1 to TRBJ2-1, with TRBD1 identical over 8 bases. The germline gives CDR1 SGHRS, CDR2 YFSETQ. CDR3 size: 14 residues. Trimming cost V 8 bases and J 5 bases; bases outside gene matches: 9.

V usage is TRBV30 and J usage is TRBJ2-7; D remains unclear. V was cut by 2 bases and J by 6 bases, with 14 bases left in between. CDR3 length: 13 residues. Germline-derived CDR1 and CDR2 are GTSNPN and SVGIG (reference sequence). The CDR3 nucleotides read TGTGCCTGGAGTAAAATAGAGTACGGCGAGCAGTACTTC. The encoded protein is CAWSKIEYGEQYF.

The chain carries TRBV19 and TRBJ2-7, with 7 bases fitting TRBD2. The CDR3 runs 17 residues. Trimming at V came to 1 base and at J to 1 base, leaving 10 bases not matched to a gene. Germline CDR1 is LNHDA and CDR2 is SQIVND (reference sequence). This chain's CDR3 is CASSIGSSGANSYEQYF. In DNA, the CDR3 is TGTGCCAGTAGTATAGGTTCCAGCGGGGCCAATTCCTACGAGCAGTACTTC.

The chain joins TRBV19 to TRBJ1-5; D gene ambiguous. Germline V gene sequence: CDR1 LNHDA, CDR2 SQIVND (reference sequence). The CDR3 totals 12 residues. V was shortened by 6 bases and J by 5 bases, with 8 bases between the two germline ends. The CDR3 loop is CASSGRDQPQHF. Written as DNA, the CDR3 is TGTGCCAGTAGCGGGCGGGATCAGCCCCAGCATTTT.

This CDR3 is CASRPGREREKLFF. Here the CDR3 DNA reads TGTGCCAGCAGACCCGGAAGGGAGCGTGAAAAACTGTTTTTT. This chain connects TRBV6-5 to TRBJ1-4; D gene unclear. The CDR3 has 14 residues. Per the germline V gene, CDR1 is MNHEY and CDR2 is SVGAGI. V dropped 6 bases and J dropped 7 bases, with 15 bases sitting between them.

This CDR3 is CAISESERGQYF. The CDR3 nucleotides are TGTGCCATCAGTGAGTCGGAGCGGGGTCAGTACTTC. The chain employs TRBV10-3 and TRBJ2-7; 7 nucleotides agree with TRBD2. The germline gives CDR1 ENHRY, CDR2 SYGVKD. CDR3 length: 12 amino acids. Trimming removed 0 bases from V and 10 bases from J; junction bases left unmatched: 3.

This clone was seen once. This chain uses TRBV7-9 with TRBJ2-3; 11 nucleotides line up with TRBD2. This CDR3 is 16 amino acids long. Germline CDR1 reads SEHNR; CDR2 reads FQNEAQ (reference sequence). J lost 0 bases, V lost 5 bases, and 4 bases had no gene match. The CDR3 is CASSPLAGGSTDTQYF. The CDR3 DNA sequence: TGTGCCAGCAGCCCGCTAGCGGGGGGTAGCACAGATACGCAGTATTTT.

The V call is TRBV19, the J call TRBJ1-4; 7 positions agree with TRBD1. This CDR3 is built from 15 residues. The V segment lost 2 bases and the J segment 7 bases; nucleotides outside the gene matches: 7. Germline values: CDR1 LNHDA, CDR2 SQIVND (reference sequence). CDR3 in amino acids: CASSILKGQIEKLFF. The CDR3 DNA follows: TGTGCCAGTAGTATATTGAAGGGACAGATTGAAAAACTGTTTTTT.

The rearrangement uses TRBV10-2 and TRBJ2-3; D gene ambiguous. CDR3 length equals 15 residues. The germline gives CDR1 WSHSY, CDR2 SAAADI. The germline V and J ends were trimmed by 6 bases and 1 base, with 14 bases remaining between them. In DNA, the CDR3 is TGCGCCAGCAGCCCACAGTGGAGAGGCACAGATACGCAGTATTTT. Its protein product is CASSPQWRGTDTQYF.

V gene TRBV7-9 combines with J gene TRBJ1-1, with 7 bases aligning to TRBD1. The CDR3 is 18 amino acids. The V gene end was trimmed by 3 bases and the J gene end by 1 base; junction bases not matched to a gene: 14. CDR1 is SEHNR, CDR2 FQNEAQ, per germline (reference sequence). CDR3 amino acids: CASSLKQGGPAGNTEAFF. The CDR3, as DNA: TGTGCCAGCAGCTTGAAGCAAGGGGGCCCAGCGGGGAACACTGAAGCTTTCTTT.

The chain recombines TRBV2 with TRBJ2-5; D possibly corresponds to TRBD1 (5 bases). With 7 bases removed from V and 2 bases from J, the gap between germline ends came to 11 bases. The CDR3 is made up of 13 amino acids. The germline gives CDR1 SNHLY, CDR2 FYNNEI. CDR3 sequence reads: CASKGQIQETQYF. The CDR3 region has the DNA TGTGCCAGCAAAGGACAAATTCAAGAGACCCAGTACTTC.

The chain links TRBV2 to TRBJ2-7; D gene uncertain. Trimming removed 7 bases at V and 1 base at J, with 11 bases between. The CDR3 totals 13 residues. Germline V CDR1 and CDR2: SNHLY, FYNNEI. In DNA form, the CDR3 reads TGTGCCAGCAATCCGGTGTCATCCTACGAGCAGTACTTC. This codes for CASNPVSSYEQYF.

The chain carries TRBV5-1 and TRBJ1-2; 7 bases match TRBD1. Germline CDR1 reads SGHRS; CDR2 reads YFSETQ. The length of the CDR3 is 15 residues. J was trimmed by 2 bases and V by 0 bases; bases with no gene match: 4. The CDR3 here is CASSLVQGENYGYTF. As DNA, the CDR3 is TGCGCCAGCAGCTTGGTCCAGGGGGAGAACTATGGCTACACCTTC.

This chain joins TRBV25-1 and TRBJ2-7; D not resolved. Per germline, CDR1 MGHDK and CDR2 SYGVNS. The CDR3 is 11 residues long. V was trimmed by 8 bases and J by 3 bases, leaving 8 bases between them. CDR3 coding DNA: TGTGCCAGCGCTAAAAACTACGAGCAGTACTTC. It specifies CASAKNYEQYF.

The J gene is TRBJ2-5, the V gene TRBV30; D is undetermined. Trimming took off 0 bases at V and 4 bases at J, with 12 bases between the two ends. CDR3 length: 14 amino acids. CDR1 GTSNPN and CDR2 SVGIG come from the germline V gene (reference sequence). The CDR3 region has the DNA TGTGCCTGGAGTGTGTTCGGATCTGGAGAGACCCAGTACTTC. It specifies CAWSVFGSGETQYF. Supplemented by reference TRBV30 and TRBJ2-5, the full variable domain reads SQTIHQWPATLVQPVGSPLSLECTVEGTSNPNLYWYRQAAGRGLQLLFYSVGIGQISSEVPQNLSASRPQDRQFILSSKKLLLSDSGFYLCAWSVFGSGETQYFGPGTRLLVL.

V is TRBV9 and J is TRBJ1-6; 7 bases align to TRBD1. Germline V CDR1 and CDR2: SGDLS, YYNGEE. The CDR3 is made up of 16 amino acids. J lost 9 bases, V lost 3 bases, and 12 bases had no gene match. CDR3 DNA sequence: TGTGCCAGCAGCGGGGGACAGCCCCGGGGGGTTTCACCCCTCCACTTT. It yields the protein CASSGGQPRGVSPLHF.

The chain has TRBV5-1 and TRBJ1-1; D uncertain. The V end lost 5 bases, the J end lost 0 bases, and 8 bases lay between the germline ends. This CDR3 comprises 13 residues. The V gene's germline CDR1 is SGHRS and CDR2 YFSETQ. CDR3 bases: TGCGCCAGCAGTCCCCCTATGAACACTGAAGCTTTCTTT. Its translation is CASSPPMNTEAFF.

The genes are TRBV4-1 and TRBJ2-1; the D call may be TRBD1 or TRBD2 (7 bases each). Trimming shortened V by 6 bases and J by 3 bases, and 15 bases separated the two germline ends. The V gene's germline CDR1 is MGHRA and CDR2 YSYEKL. The CDR3 loop spans 15 amino acids. This CDR3 reads CASRPGGLIYNEQFF. CDR3 DNA: TGCGCCAGCAGGCCAGGGGGACTAATCTACAATGAGCAGTTCTTC.

The chain recombines TRBV19 with TRBJ2-6; the D is unclear. The V end was cut by 5 bases, the J end by 1 base, with 9 bases between. This CDR3 is built from 15 residues. The germline CDR1 and CDR2 sequences are LNHDA and SQIVND (reference sequence). Written as DNA, the CDR3 is TGTGCCAGTAGTTACTCCACTTCTGGGGCCAACGTCCTGACTTTC. Encoded protein: CASSYSTSGANVLTF.

The gene calls are TRBV10-1 and TRBJ1-1; perhaps TRBD1 as D (5 bases). This CDR3 contains 11 residues. V was trimmed by 8 bases and J by 7 bases, leaving 11 bases between them. Germline CDR1 is WNHNN and CDR2 is SYGVQD (reference sequence). The CDR3 DNA is TGCGCCAGCCGGGTAGGGGTTGAAGCTTTCTTT. Translating gives CASRVGVEAFF.

The V gene is TRBV7-9, the J gene TRBJ2-5; either TRBD1 or TRBD2 may supply D (5 bases each). The germline CDR1 and CDR2 sequences are SEHNR and FQNEAQ (reference sequence). The CDR3 covers 14 residues. Deletions cut 3 bases from V and 3 bases from J, with 11 bases between. DNA of the CDR3: TGTGCCAGCAGCTTTTCGGGGCAGAAAGAGACCCAGTACTTC. This gives the protein CASSFSGQKETQYF.

This clone has just a few counts. The chain uses TRBV7-9 and TRBJ1-2; perhaps TRBD1 as D (5 bases). Germline values: CDR1 SEHNR, CDR2 FQNEAQ (reference sequence). The CDR3 consists of 13 residues. V lost 5 bases and J lost 9, with 16 bases in between. CDR3 sequence reads: CASSRGHGASYTF. CDR3 nucleotides: TGTGCCAGCAGCAGGGGTCACGGGGCAAGCTACACCTTC. The full variable domain, rest sourced from reference TRBV7-9 and TRBJ1-2, is DTGVSQNPRHKITKRGQNVTFRCDPISEHNRLYWYRQTLGQGPEFLTYFQNEAQLEKSRLLSDRFSAERPKGSFSTLEIQRTEQGDSAMYLCASSRGHGASYTFGSGTRLTVV.

V gene TRBV5-6 combines with J gene TRBJ2-3, with 9 bases identical to TRBD2. The J segment lost 5 bases and the V segment lost 1 base, leaving 5 bases of the junction unmatched. The CDR3 is 15 amino acids. Per germline, CDR1 SGHDT and CDR2 YYEEEE. The DNA of the CDR3 is TGTGCCAGCAGCTTGCGGGGACTAGCAAAAGATACGCAGTATTTT. It yields the protein CASSLRGLAKDTQYF.